This T cell receptor beta chain comes out of a study of blood T cell repertoires in COVID-19. V dropped 3 bases and J dropped 0; count of bases not matched to a gene: 9. Germline CDR1 KGHSH, CDR2 LQKENI. This CDR3 is built from 18 residues. Per the study methods: Nucleated cell counts were estimated from reference gene primer amplification. TCRdb keeps only in-frame clones here, not all; method: immunoSEQ multiplex PCR. V and J calls and clone size are copied from that table; D and trimming were computed from the DNA. The sample includes 150,000 to 200,000 clones, around 80% seen only once; the top ten take about 15%.

V usage is TRBV18 and J usage is TRBJ2-2; 8 nucleotides match TRBD2. The sequenced sample consisted of PBMCs or T cells enriched from blood (not recorded which). The TCR originated in a man between 60 and 75 years old who had been exposed to COVID-19. The CDR3 loop is CASSPRSGSGPNTGELFF. Written as DNA, the CDR3 is TGTGCCAGCTCACCTAGGAGCGGGAGCGGTCCGAACACCGGGGAGCTGTTTTTT.